This TCR beta chain was sequenced during a study of blood T cell repertoires in COVID-19. Background on the study: There were acute and convalescent COVID-19 samples, and they came from the United States, Italy and Spain. PBMCs, B-cell-depleted T cells, or T cells were the source of the cDNA or gDNA that made up the material.

Methods used by the authors: Amplification of reference gene primers provided the estimated nucleated cell counts. Profiled with immunoSEQ multiplex PCR; TCRdb holds only in-frame clones, not every one. That table furnishes V, J and clone size, whereas the DNA furnished D and trimming. The sample holds about 64,000 clones; 65% to 80% are singletons and the top ten take under 7%. The clonotype was recovered from a human donor in a cohort sampled during active COVID-19. The specimen sequenced was peripheral blood.

Written as DNA, the CDR3 is TGTGCCAGCAACCCTCAGGGGTTCACAGATACGCAGTATTTT. Its translation: CASNPQGFTDTQYF. The chain carries TRBV25-1 and TRBJ2-3; D might be TRBD1 (6 bases). CDR1 is MGHDK and CDR2 is SYGVNS in the germline V gene. The CDR3 covers 14 residues. V lost 7 bases to trimming and J lost 2 bases, with 13 bases between them.